This is a list of T cell receptor beta chains from one sample in a study of CD8 T cells in ankylosing spondylitis. TCRdb reanalysed the 5' RACE reads using MiXCR and keeps one entry per CDR3 protein. The sample has a few hundred thousand distinct CDR3 sequences, about 20% seen once. Sequencing was carried out using blood, either unsorted or a sorted T cell fraction (not recorded which). These receptors all come from a male donor with ankylosing spondylitis. Both conserved end residues are part of each CDR3. D genes are given only for firm matches. Only part of the rows carry a size: once, few, many, or a class if the clone is expanded.

TRBJ1-1 - - TRBV1 CTSSQGTDRTMNTEAFF TGCACCAGCAGCCAAGGTACGGACAGAACCATGAACACTGAAGCTTTCTTT
TRBJ2-3 - - TRBV5-1 CASSEGGHRTDTQYF TGCGCCAGCTCGGAGGGGGGACATCGCACAGATACGCAGTATTTT
TRBJ2-1 few - TRBV7-8 CASSTVNEQFF TGTGCCAGCAGTACCGTGAATGAGCAGTTCTTC
TRBJ2-3 - TRBD1 TRBV20-1 CSALYPGQLSTDTQYF TGCAGTGCTCTATACCCGGGACAGTTAAGCACAGATACGCAGTATTTT
TRBJ2-2 few TRBD2 TRBV5-1 CASSLGTSGHGELFF TGCGCCAGCAGCTTAGGGACTAGCGGGCACGGGGAGCTGTTTTTT
TRBJ1-1 - TRBD1 TRBV20-1 CNAGGRNEAFF TGCAATGCAGGGGGCCGTAATGAAGCTTTCTTT
TRBJ2-7 few - TRBV29-1 CSVKQYYEQYF TGCAGCGTAAAACAGTACTACGAGCAGTACTTC
TRBJ1-5 - - TRBV28 CASSFRGVRPQHF TGTGCCAGCAGTTTCCGCGGTGTAAGGCCCCAGCATTTT
TRBJ1-2 - TRBD1 TRBV6-5 CASSSPGTGAAYGYTF TGTGCCAGCAGTTCCCCTGGGACAGGGGCCGCCTATGGCTACACCTTC
TRBJ2-7 - TRBD1 TRBV18 CASSGTGGATYEQYF TGTGCCAGCTCCGGGACAGGGGGCGCAACCTACGAGCAGTACTTC
TRBJ2-5 few - TRBV6-5 CASSSFLGGPVETQYF TGTGCCAGCAGTTCCTTTTTGGGGGGCCCTGTGGAGACCCAGTACTTC
TRBJ2-1 - TRBD1 TRBV27 CASGRQGYGNEQFF TGTGCCAGCGGGAGACAGGGCTACGGGAATGAGCAGTTCTTC
TRBJ2-1 few - TRBV25-1 CASSELVTHNEQFF TGTGCCAGCAGTGAATTGGTGACTCACAATGAGCAGTTCTTC
TRBJ2-3 once - TRBV7-2 CASSLLLNTDTQYF TGTGCCAGCAGCCTCCTCTTAAACACAGATACGCAGTATTTT
TRBJ2-3 - TRBD2 TRBV20-1 CSARGLAGATDTQYF TGCAGTGCTAGGGGTCTAGCGGGAGCCACAGATACGCAGTATTTT
TRBJ2-1 - TRBD2 TRBV2 CASRLAGANEQFF TGTGCCAGCAGACTAGCGGGGGCCAATGAGCAGTTCTTC
TRBJ1-1 - - TRBV29-1 CSVPSVSEAFF TGCAGCGTCCCCAGTGTTTCTGAAGCTTTCTTT
TRBJ2-1 few - TRBV19 CASSQTSPSSYNEQFF TGTGCCAGTAGTCAGACTAGTCCAAGCTCCTACAATGAGCAGTTCTTC
TRBJ2-6 - - TRBV15 CATTPSGANVLTF TGTGCCACCACCCCCTCTGGGGCCAACGTCCTGACTTTC
TRBJ2-1 few TRBD1 TRBV12-3/TRBV12-4 CASSLGTGSGYNEQFF TGTGCCAGCAGTTTGGGGACAGGGTCGGGCTACAATGAGCAGTTCTTC
TRBJ1-1 - TRBD1 TRBV12-3/TRBV12-4 CASRTTGYRTEAFF TGTGCCAGCAGGACGACAGGGTATCGCACTGAAGCTTTCTTT
TRBJ2-3 few TRBD2 TRBV4-1 CASSQKGLPTDTQYF TGCGCCAGCAGCCAAAAGGGACTACCCACAGATACGCAGTATTTT
TRBJ2-1 few TRBD2 TRBV20-1 CSATTGTSSYNEQFF TGCAGTGCAACTACCGGGACTAGCTCCTACAATGAGCAGTTCTTC
TRBJ2-3 - - TRBV20-1 CSARVQADTQYF TGCAGTGCACGGGTTCAGGCAGATACGCAGTATTTT
TRBJ2-1 few - TRBV6-2/TRBV6-3 CASSYLNNEQFF TGTGCCAGCAGTTACCTTAATAATGAGCAGTTCTTC
TRBJ2-1 - - TRBV7-9 CASSFAQGNEQFF TGTGCCAGCAGCTTTGCACAGGGAAATGAGCAGTTCTTC
TRBJ2-1 few - TRBV5-6 CASSPWTVDNEQFF TGTGCCAGCAGCCCTTGGACAGTTGACAATGAGCAGTTCTTC
TRBJ2-7 few - TRBV6-5 CASSYSYRASYEQYF TGTGCCAGCAGTTACTCTTACAGGGCCTCCTACGAGCAGTACTTC
TRBJ1-1 - - TRBV12-3/TRBV12-4 CASSLRQVAEAFF TGTGCCAGCAGTTTAAGACAGGTGGCTGAAGCTTTCTTT
TRBJ1-4 - TRBD1 TRBV5-1 CASSWTPGQDEKLFF TGCGCCAGCAGCTGGACTCCGGGACAGGATGAAAAACTGTTTTTT
TRBJ1-5 - - TRBV6-5 CASSYFREGPQHF TGTGCCAGCAGTTACTTTAGGGAAGGGCCCCAGCATTTT
TRBJ1-6 few - TRBV7-2 CASSLAVVRDNSPLHF TGTGCCAGCAGCTTAGCGGTTGTCAGAGATAATTCACCCCTCCACTTT
TRBJ2-2 - TRBD2 TRBV20-1 CSAAGVGGTGELFF TGCAGTGCTGCGGGGGTTGGGGGCACCGGGGAGCTGTTTTTT
TRBJ2-5 few - TRBV3-1 CASSQDVGMKTQYF TGTGCCAGCAGCCAAGATGTAGGGATGAAGACCCAGTACTTC
TRBJ2-7 - TRBD2 TRBV28 CASSTSGRRYEQYF TGTGCCAGCAGTACTAGCGGGAGAAGATACGAGCAGTACTTC
TRBJ2-2 - TRBD1 TRBV6-2/TRBV6-3 CASSYSWTGGPGELFF TGTGCCAGCAGTTACTCGTGGACAGGGGGCCCCGGGGAGCTGTTTTTT
TRBJ2-1 many - TRBV24-1 CATSASWFYNEQFF TGTGCCACCAGTGCTTCATGGTTCTACAATGAGCAGTTCTTC
TRBJ1-1 many - TRBV7-6 CASSSSGGSTEAFF TGTGCCAGCAGCTCGTCGGGTGGGAGCACTGAAGCTTTCTTT
TRBJ2-1 - TRBD2 TRBV5-1 CASSLVQLAGNDEQFF TGCGCCAGCAGCTTGGTCCAACTAGCGGGCAACGATGAGCAGTTCTTC
TRBJ1-4 - - TRBV5-1 CASSLDRRILRNEKLFF TGCGCCAGCAGCTTGGATCGGCGGATCCTTCGGAATGAAAAACTGTTTTTT
TRBJ1-3 - - TRBV12-3/TRBV12-4 CASSTGFAGNTIYF TGTGCCAGCAGTACAGGATTCGCTGGAAACACCATATATTTT
TRBJ2-1 few - TRBV29-1 CSVVPPLDGRPGSSDEQFF TGCAGCGTTGTTCCCCCCCTAGATGGTAGGCCGGGATCTTCGGATGAGCAGTTCTTC
TRBJ1-6 few - TRBV2 CASNDQRNSPLHF TGTGCCAGCAATGACCAGCGGAATTCACCCCTCCACTTT
TRBJ2-3 - TRBD2 TRBV9 CASSVGGSRGDTQYF TGTGCCAGCAGCGTGGGCGGGAGTAGAGGAGATACGCAGTATTTT
TRBJ2-7 few TRBD1 TRBV30 CAWSQGVYEQYF TGTGCCTGGTCCCAGGGGGTCTACGAGCAGTACTTC
TRBJ2-2 - - TRBV7-9 CASSLVGPGELFF TGTGCCAGCAGCTTAGTGGGCCCCGGGGAGCTGTTTTTT
TRBJ1-2 - - TRBV3-1 CASRQFGYGYTF TGTGCCAGCAGACAGTTTGGATATGGCTACACCTTC
TRBJ2-4 many - TRBV9 CASSVLGESIQYF TGTGCCAGCAGCGTACTAGGGGAGAGCATTCAGTACTTC
TRBJ2-1 - TRBD1 TRBV7-3 CASSMTGQGFNEQFF TGTGCCAGCAGCATGACAGGGCAGGGGTTTAATGAGCAGTTCTTC
TRBJ2-6 few - TRBV29-1 CSVYVDGANVLTF TGCAGCGTTTATGTGGATGGGGCCAACGTCCTGACTTTC
TRBJ2-3 - TRBD1 TRBV15 CATSREQGFTQYF TGTGCCACCAGCAGAGAACAGGGGTTTACGCAGTATTTT
TRBJ2-5 - TRBD1 TRBV20-1 CSAHLTGTAKETQYF TGCAGTGCCCATCTGACCGGGACAGCTAAAGAGACCCAGTACTTC
TRBJ2-6 - - TRBV7-2 CASSLARSAGANVLTF TGTGCCAGCAGCTTAGCGCGTTCAGCTGGGGCCAACGTCCTGACTTTC
TRBJ2-7 few - TRBV7-3 CASSNLEGEAMHEQYF TGTGCCAGCAGCAACCTTGAGGGGGAGGCTATGCACGAGCAGTACTTC
TRBJ2-2 - - TRBV7-2 CASSLGGIGELFF TGTGCCAGCAGCTTAGGGGGAATCGGGGAGCTGTTTTTT
TRBJ2-7 - TRBD2 TRBV12-3/TRBV12-4 CASSTTYTGGHEQYF TGTGCCAGCAGCACCACCTACACGGGAGGGCACGAGCAGTACTTC
TRBJ2-3 few TRBD2 TRBV9 CASSVGLAGGTDTQYF TGTGCCAGCAGCGTAGGACTAGCGGGGGGCACAGATACGCAGTATTTT
TRBJ2-4 few - TRBV29-1 CSVGSGGIQYF TGCAGCGTTGGATCGGGTGGCATTCAGTACTTC
TRBJ1-6 - TRBD1 TRBV7-8 CASSAKGQGINSPLHF TGTGCCAGCAGCGCGAAAGGACAGGGGATTAATTCACCCCTCCACTTT
TRBJ1-3 - - TRBV29-1 CSVVRGSGNTIYF TGCAGCGTTGTCAGGGGCTCTGGAAACACCATATATTTT